This T cell receptor beta chain emerged from a study of blood T cell repertoires in COVID-19. Study context: The analysed material was cDNA or gDNA that came from T cells, B-cell-depleted T cells, or PBMCs.

As processed by the authors: Quantification of nucleated cells was approximated via reference gene primer amplification. The method was immunoSEQ multiplex PCR; TCRdb's version includes in-frame clones alone and lacks a portion of them. The V and J calls and clone size are taken from that table; D and trimming were inferred from the DNA. The sample lists about 260,000 clones, more than 75% occurring once. Germline V gene lookup returns CDR1 MNHEY and CDR2 SMNVEV (reference sequence). The junction had 1 base not matched to a gene; V was cut back by 5 bases and J by 0 bases. The CDR3 loop spans 13 amino acids. Those enrolled, adults aged about 18 to 89 years, came from under 25 US areas. Assignments of participants to cohorts depended upon their own reported clinical history.

V gene TRBV27 combines with J gene TRBJ2-7; TRBD2 agrees at 7 bases. The sequenced material came from PBMCs or T cells enriched from blood (not recorded which). The sequence was obtained from a woman between 45 and 60 years old who had recovered from COVID-19. CDR3 in amino acids: CASSGGSSYEQYF. The CDR3 DNA is TGTGCCAGCAGTGGCGGGAGCTCCTACGAGCAGTACTTC.